This entry lists 13 T cell receptor beta chains sequenced from one sample in a study of metastatic and nonmetastatic thyroid tumors. All patients reached thyroid surgery having received no treatment beforehand. TCRdb ran MiXCR on the PCR reads. This table has around 46,000 clones, approximately 20% appearing once. Source material: blood. The origin of the receptors is a male donor with papillary thyroid cancer or a benign thyroid nodule (not recorded which). Some clones in this sample may be carry-over from other donors' samples.

This clone showed up many times. The V and J genes are TRBV20-1 and TRBJ2-3; possibly TRBD2 for D (5 bases). CDR3 length: 13 amino acids. From germline, CDR1 is DFQATT and CDR2 SNEGSKA (reference sequence). Trimming removed 3 bases from V and 2 bases from J, with 9 bases in between. The CDR3 sequence is CSARRTHTDTQYF. As DNA, the CDR3 is TGCAGTGCTAGGAGGACTCACACAGATACGCAGTATTTT.

V gene TRBV9 combines with J gene TRBJ2-1; maybe TRBD2 (5 bases). Germline loops: CDR1 SGDLS, CDR2 YYNGEE. The CDR3 is 16 amino acids. With 4 bases removed from V and 9 bases from J, the gap between germline ends came to 23 bases. The CDR3 nucleotides read TGTGCCAGCAGCACTCTAACGGGGTTCGTTGCCAGTGAGCAGTTCTTC. This translates into CASSTLTGFVASEQFF. The entire variable domain, with the rest obtained from reference TRBV9 and TRBJ2-1, is as follows: DSGVTQTPKHLITATGQRVTLRCSPRSGDLSVYWYQQSLDQGLQFLIQYYNGEERAKGNILERFSAQQFPDLHSELNLSSLELGDSALYFCASSTLTGFVASEQFFGPGTRLTVL.

This clone was observed many times. This chain joins TRBV20-1 and TRBJ1-6, with D possibly TRBD1 on 5 matching bases. Germline values: CDR1 DFQATT, CDR2 SNEGSKA (reference sequence). Trimming took off 7 bases at V and 6 bases at J, with 16 bases between the two ends. The CDR3 runs 14 residues. The CDR3 spells CSVSRGMTNSPLHF. In DNA form, the CDR3 reads TGCAGTGTATCTAGGGGTATGACTAATTCACCCCTCCACTTT.

This clone was picked up many times. This chain links TRBV27 with TRBJ1-2; a possible D gene is TRBD1 (6 bases). Germline values: CDR1 MNHEY, CDR2 SMNVEV (reference sequence). The CDR3 is 13 amino acids. V was trimmed by 3 bases and J by 3 bases, leaving 8 bases between them. The CDR3 DNA reads TGTGCCAGCAGTTTGGACAGCTACTATGGCTACACCTTC. It yields the protein CASSLDSYYGYTF.

This clone was seen many times. This chain uses TRBV11-3 with TRBJ2-7; tentative D call: TRBD2 (5 bases). The CDR3 consists of 17 residues. From germline, CDR1 is SGHNT and CDR2 YENEEA. V was clipped by 1 base and J by 4 bases, with 20 bases between them. CDR3 loop: CASSLVASRTITYEQYF. For the CDR3, the DNA is TGTGCCAGCAGCTTAGTAGCTAGCCGTACGATTACGTACGAGCAGTACTTC. Together with reference TRBV11-3 and TRBJ2-7, the CDR3 gives the full variable domain: EAGVVQSPRYKIIEKKQPVAFWCNPISGHNTLYWYLQNLGQGPELLIRYENEEAVDDSQLPKDRFSAERLKGVDSTLKIQPAELGDSAVYLCASSLVASRTITYEQYFGPGTRLTVT.

The chain combines TRBV4-2 with TRBJ2-7; 11 nucleotides agree with TRBD1. Germline CDR1 LGHNA, CDR2 YNFKEQ. With V trimmed by 1 base and J by 6 bases, 2 bases remained unmatched. The CDR3 has 14 amino acids. CDR3 sequence (DNA): TGTGCCAGCAGCCAAGTGGGACAGGGGGGCGAGCAGTACTTC. This sequence encodes CASSQVGQGGEQYF.

By share, this clone counts as medium-sized. In DNA form, the CDR3 reads TGCGCCAGCAGCAACACAGGGCAGAGTACCGGGGAGCTGTTTTTT. It specifies CASSNTGQSTGELFF. The chain couples TRBV5-1 to TRBJ2-2; D is possibly TRBD1 (6 bases). V dropped 4 bases and J dropped 5 bases, with 15 bases sitting between them. The CDR3 runs to 15 residues. CDR1 SGHRS and CDR2 YFSETQ come from the germline V gene.

This clone was detected many times. The chain uses TRBV4-1 and TRBJ1-1; 9 bases line up with TRBD1. V dropped 5 bases and J dropped 2; count of bases not matched to a gene: 6. Germline V gene sequence: CDR1 MGHRA, CDR2 YSYEKL. The CDR3 runs 15 residues. DNA of the CDR3: TGCGCCAGCAGCTTCCGGGACAGGGTCAACACTGAAGCTTTCTTT. This gives the protein CASSFRDRVNTEAFF.

The genes are TRBV12-3 or TRBV12-4 and TRBJ2-2, with D uncertain. V was trimmed by 7 bases and J by 5 bases, leaving 23 bases between them. The CDR3 covers 17 residues. The CDR3 DNA reads TGTGCCAGCACCCCCACCCGAGGCAGCCCGTGGACCGGGGAGCTGTTTTTT. Protein: CASTPTRGSPWTGELFF.

This clone was recorded many times. The chain carries TRBV2 and TRBJ2-7; 11 bases match TRBD1. The CDR3 has 14 amino acids. CDR1 and CDR2 (germline): SNHLY, FYNNEI. After removal of 7 bases from V and 6 bases from J, the junction contained 8 bases not matched to a gene. CDR3 region: CASTRTGGSSEQYF. As DNA, the CDR3 is TGTGCCAGCACCCGGACAGGGGGCTCTTCCGAGCAGTACTTC.

Ten or more counts support this clone. The chain uses TRBV6-1 and TRBJ2-1; tentatively, D is TRBD1 (6 bases). This CDR3 is 15 amino acids long. Looked up from germline, CDR1 is MNHNS and CDR2 is SASEGT. The V end was cut by 2 bases, the J end by 4 bases, with 12 bases between. CDR3 sequence (DNA): TGTGCCAGCAGTGAAATACAGGGTACTTACAATGAGCAGTTCTTC. This gives the protein CASSEIQGTYNEQFF.

Many counts were recorded for this clone. V usage is TRBV18 and J usage is TRBJ2-1; possible D gene TRBD1, 5 bases. The V end was cut by 2 bases, the J end by 0 bases, with 8 bases between. Germline V gene sequence: CDR1 KGHSH, CDR2 LQKENI. The CDR3 runs 15 residues. The CDR3: CASSPSTDSYNEQFF. CDR3 coding DNA: TGTGCCAGCTCACCATCGACAGACTCCTACAATGAGCAGTTCTTC.

This sequence joins TRBV20-1 and TRBJ2-2; D is perhaps TRBD1 (5 bases). The V end was cut by 4 bases, the J end by 4 bases, with 13 bases between. The germline gives CDR1 DFQATT, CDR2 SNEGSKA (reference sequence). The CDR3 runs 14 residues. The CDR3 here is CSATLQESTGELFF. The CDR3 coding sequence is TGCAGTGCTACCTTACAGGAATCCACCGGGGAGCTGTTTTTT.